These 4 T cell receptor beta chains originate from one sample sequenced in a study of T-cell reconstitution after alpha-beta-depleted transplantation in children. Using unique molecular identifiers, the investigators prepared the TCRbeta library. One entry per CDR3 protein, called by TCRdb with MiXCR from the PCR reads. The sample lists approximately 97,000 distinct CDR3 sequences, over 6% seen once, with over 15% in the top ten. Specimen: PBMCs, collected before TCRalphabeta/CD19-depleted stem cell transplant. These receptors were collected from a boy between 2 and 10 years old with acute lymphoblastic leukemia, due to receive a stem cell transplant.

This clonotype was seen at least ten times. The chain combines TRBV27 with TRBJ1-6, with a tentative D call TRBD1 (5 bases). The length of the CDR3 is 16 residues. Germline assignment: CDR1 MNHEY and CDR2 SMNVEV (reference sequence). V was trimmed by 7 bases and J by 7 bases, leaving 20 bases between them. CDR3 region: CASTPHRGTKNSPLHF. CDR3 DNA sequence: TGTGCCAGCACCCCTCACCGGGGGACGAAGAATTCACCCCTCCACTTT.

Many counts were recorded for this clonotype. The chain employs TRBV6-5 and TRBJ2-2, with D tentatively TRBD1 (6 bases). V shed 2 bases and J shed 1 base, with 8 bases lying between them. The germline CDR1 and CDR2 sequences are MNHEY and SVGAGI. The CDR3 has 15 amino acids. The CDR3 DNA reads TGTGCCAGCAGTTACAAGGGGGAGAACACCGGGGAGCTGTTTTTT. Its translation: CASSYKGENTGELFF.

This clonotype was recorded many times. The chain combines TRBV18 with TRBJ1-4, with 8 bases fitting TRBD1. Germline-derived CDR1 and CDR2 are KGHSH and LQKENI. The CDR3 loop spans 15 amino acids. V lost 6 bases and J lost 7; bases outside the gene matches: 10. The CDR3 loop reads CASSQPGGTGEKLFF. The CDR3, as DNA: TGTGCCAGCTCTCAACCAGGGGGCACGGGTGAAAAACTGTTTTTT. Full variable domain (missing parts from reference TRBV18 and TRBJ1-4): NAGVMQNPRHLVRRRGQEARLRCSPMKGHSHVYWYRQLPEEGLKFMVYLQKENIIDESGMPKERFSAEFPKEGPSILRIQQVVRGDSAAYFCASSQPGGTGEKLFFGSGTQLSVL.

The chain joins TRBV7-8 to TRBJ2-1; 11 nucleotides align to TRBD1. Germline CDR1 SGHVS, CDR2 FQNEAQ. The CDR3 spans 18 residues. Trimming removed 1 base from V and 3 bases from J; junction bases left unmatched: 8. This chain's CDR3 is CASSLGTGGLVSYNEQFF. CDR3 DNA sequence: TGTGCCAGCAGCTTAGGGACAGGGGGCTTGGTCAGCTACAATGAGCAGTTCTTC.